These 6 T cell receptor beta chains were all obtained from the same sample, sequenced in a study of PD-1 blockade in classical Hodgkin lymphoma. Following autologous stem cell transplantation, relapse occurred in every patient, and exposure to brentuximab vedotin varied. Produced via immunoSEQ multiplex PCR; TCRdb's table is partial and in-frame only. The repertoire holds roughly 56,000 clones, more than 70% seen once, with less than 6.5% in the top ten. The input for sequencing was peripheral blood mononuclear cells (PBMCs), taken before the second cycle of nivolumab. Receptors were obtained from a human donor with classical Hodgkin lymphoma.

Concerning this clone: The same CDR3 arises from other DNA sequences in this sample as well. The rearrangement links TRBV5-1 to TRBJ1-4; 7 nucleotides align to TRBD1. J was trimmed by 7 bases and V by 2 bases; bases with no gene match: 5. The CDR3 contains 14 residues. Germline CDR1 SGHRS, CDR2 YFSETQ. The CDR3 reads CASSLGRGSEKLFF. The CDR3 DNA reads as TGCGCCAGCAGCTTAGGCAGGGGGTCTGAAAAACTGTTTTTT. The entire variable domain, with the rest obtained from reference TRBV5-1 and TRBJ1-4, is as follows: KAGVTQTPRYLIKTRGQQVTLSCSPISGHRSVSWYQQTPGQGLQFLFEYFSETQRNKGNFPGRFSGRQFSNSRSEMNVSTLELGDSALYLCASSLGRGSEKLFFGSGTQLSVL.

The chain employs TRBV5-6 and TRBJ2-7; no clear D gene. Germline V CDR1 and CDR2: SGHDT, YYEEEE. The CDR3 extends over 11 amino acids. V was shortened by 4 bases and J by 6 bases, with 8 bases between the two germline ends. The CDR3 protein is CASSSFTEQYF. Written as DNA, the CDR3 is TGTGCCAGCAGCAGTTTTACCGAGCAGTACTTC.

This clone was counted a few times. This CDR3 is also generated by other DNA sequences in the sample. The rearrangement links TRBV2 to TRBJ2-7, with D possibly matching TRBD2 (5 bases). With 4 bases removed from V and 0 bases from J, the gap between germline ends came to 7 bases. The V gene's germline CDR1 is SNHLY and CDR2 FYNNEI. This CDR3 has 13 residues. The CDR3 sequence: CASSGEGSYEQYF. CDR3 sequence (DNA): TGTGCCAGCAGTGGCGAGGGCTCCTACGAGCAGTACTTC.

The chain recombines TRBV2 with TRBJ2-3; 8 bases match TRBD2. The germline CDR1 and CDR2 sequences are SNHLY and FYNNEI. V lost 2 bases and J lost 4; bases outside the gene matches: 8. The CDR3 is 16 amino acids. CDR3 DNA sequence: TGTGCCAGCAGTGAACCGGGACTAGGCATGGCAGATACGCAGTATTTT. Its protein product is CASSEPGLGMADTQYF.

This chain joins TRBV5-5 and TRBJ2-2; D not resolved. CDR1 and CDR2 from the germline V gene are SGHKS and YYEKEE (reference sequence). The CDR3 length is 15 residues. The ends were cut back, 4 bases at V and 4 bases at J, with 14 bases in the middle. The CDR3 DNA follows: TGTGCCAGCAGCGACAAAGGGCTGGGCACCGGGGAGCTGTTTTTT. Translated, it gives CASSDKGLGTGELFF. The full variable domain, in which reference TRBV5-5 and TRBJ2-2 provide the parts outside the CDR3, is DAGVTQSPTHLIKTRGQQVTLRCSPISGHKSVSWYQQVLGQGPQFIFQYYEKEERGRGNFPDRFSARQFPNYSSELNVNALLLGDSALYLCASSDKGLGTGELFFGEGSRLTVL.

The chain joins TRBV5-1 to TRBJ1-1; D is undetermined. The CDR3 loop spans 17 amino acids. Germline CDR1 reads SGHRS; CDR2 reads YFSETQ. The V gene lost 4 bases and the J gene lost 0 bases, with 19 bases spanning the gap. CDR3 loop: CASSPRGWGNMNTEAFF. In nucleotides, the CDR3 is TGCGCCAGCAGCCCGAGAGGTTGGGGAAACATGAACACTGAAGCTTTCTTT.